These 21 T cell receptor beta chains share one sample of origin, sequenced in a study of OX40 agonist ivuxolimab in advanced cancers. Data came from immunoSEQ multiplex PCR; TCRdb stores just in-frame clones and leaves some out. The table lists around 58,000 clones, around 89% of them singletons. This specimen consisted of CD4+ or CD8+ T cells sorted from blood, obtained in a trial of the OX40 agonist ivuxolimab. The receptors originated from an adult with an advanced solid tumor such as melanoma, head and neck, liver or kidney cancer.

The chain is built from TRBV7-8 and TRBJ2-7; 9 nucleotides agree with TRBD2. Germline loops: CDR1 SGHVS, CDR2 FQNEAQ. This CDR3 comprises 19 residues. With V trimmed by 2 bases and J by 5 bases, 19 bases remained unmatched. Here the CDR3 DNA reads TGTGCCAGCAGCTTATTAATATCTGGGCGGGGACTAGCACTGAACGAGCAGTACTTC. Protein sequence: CASSLLISGRGLALNEQYF.

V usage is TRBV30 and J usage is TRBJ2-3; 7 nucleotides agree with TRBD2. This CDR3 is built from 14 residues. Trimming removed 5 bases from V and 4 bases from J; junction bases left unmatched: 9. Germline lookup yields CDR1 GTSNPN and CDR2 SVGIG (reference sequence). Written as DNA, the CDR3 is TGTGCCTGGGGTTCTGGCGGGAGTGCAGATACGCAGTATTTT. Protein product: CAWGSGGSADTQYF.

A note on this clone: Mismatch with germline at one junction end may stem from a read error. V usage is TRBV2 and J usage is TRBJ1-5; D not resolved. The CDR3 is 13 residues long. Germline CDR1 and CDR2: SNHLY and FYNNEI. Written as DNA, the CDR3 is TGTGCCAGCAGTGAAGCCCCCGGGCTACCCCATCATTTT. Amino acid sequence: CASSEAPGLPHHF.

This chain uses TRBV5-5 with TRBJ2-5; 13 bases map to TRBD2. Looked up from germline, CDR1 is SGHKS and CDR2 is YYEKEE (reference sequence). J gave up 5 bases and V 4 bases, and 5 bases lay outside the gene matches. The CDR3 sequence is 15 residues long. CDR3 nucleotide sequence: TGTGCCAGCAGCCAGGGACTAGCGGGATTTGAGACCCAGTACTTC. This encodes CASSQGLAGFETQYF.

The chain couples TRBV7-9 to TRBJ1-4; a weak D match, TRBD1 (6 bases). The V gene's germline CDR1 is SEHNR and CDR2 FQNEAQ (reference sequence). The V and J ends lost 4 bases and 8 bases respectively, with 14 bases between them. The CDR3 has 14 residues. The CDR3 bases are TGTGCCAGCAGCTCCGGGACTCAGGGGGAAAAACTGTTTTTT. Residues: CASSSGTQGEKLFF.

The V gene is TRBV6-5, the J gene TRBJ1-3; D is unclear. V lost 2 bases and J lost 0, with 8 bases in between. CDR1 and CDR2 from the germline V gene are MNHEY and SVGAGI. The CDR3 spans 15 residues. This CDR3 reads CASSYASFSGNTIYF. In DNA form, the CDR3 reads TGTGCCAGCAGTTACGCGTCCTTCTCTGGAAACACCATATATTTT.

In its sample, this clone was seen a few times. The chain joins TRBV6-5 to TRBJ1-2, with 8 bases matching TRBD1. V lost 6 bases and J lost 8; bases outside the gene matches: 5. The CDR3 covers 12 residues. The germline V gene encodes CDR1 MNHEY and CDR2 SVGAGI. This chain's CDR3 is CASRQGALGYTF. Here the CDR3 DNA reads TGTGCCAGCAGGCAGGGGGCATTGGGCTACACCTTC.

CDR3: CASSKPGQNNEQFF. The DNA of the CDR3 is TGTGCCAGCAGCAAACCGGGACAGAACAATGAGCAGTTCTTC. The rearrangement joins TRBV7-9 to TRBJ2-1; 7 bases align to TRBD1. The trim removed 5 bases at V and 5 bases at J, leaving 6 bases unmatched. CDR3 length: 14 residues. Looked up from germline, CDR1 is SEHNR and CDR2 is FQNEAQ (reference sequence).

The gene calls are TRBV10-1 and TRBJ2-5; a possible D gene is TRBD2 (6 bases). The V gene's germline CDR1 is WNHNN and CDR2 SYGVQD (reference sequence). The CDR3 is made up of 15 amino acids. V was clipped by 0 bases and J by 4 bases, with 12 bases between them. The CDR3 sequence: CASSESPGRRETQYF. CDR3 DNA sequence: TGCGCCAGCAGTGAGTCGCCGGGGAGGCGAGAGACCCAGTACTTC.

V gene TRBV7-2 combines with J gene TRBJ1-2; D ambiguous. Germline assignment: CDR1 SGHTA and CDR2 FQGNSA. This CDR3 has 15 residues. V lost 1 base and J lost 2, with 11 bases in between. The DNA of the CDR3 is TGTGCCAGCAGCTTAGGGTCCCGTCTGAACTATGGCTACACCTTC. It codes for CASSLGSRLNYGYTF.

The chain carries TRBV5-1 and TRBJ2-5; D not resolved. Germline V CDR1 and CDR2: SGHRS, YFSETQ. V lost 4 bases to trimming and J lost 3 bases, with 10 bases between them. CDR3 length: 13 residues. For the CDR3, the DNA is TGCGCCAGCAGCCTACTCCTCGAAGAGACCCAGTACTTC. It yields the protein CASSLLLEETQYF.

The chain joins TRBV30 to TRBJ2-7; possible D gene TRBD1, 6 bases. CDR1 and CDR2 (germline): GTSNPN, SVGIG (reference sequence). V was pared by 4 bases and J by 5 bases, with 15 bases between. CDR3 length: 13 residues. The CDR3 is CAWTRTGFHEQYF. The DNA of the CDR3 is TGTGCCTGGACCCGAACAGGGTTTCACGAGCAGTACTTC.

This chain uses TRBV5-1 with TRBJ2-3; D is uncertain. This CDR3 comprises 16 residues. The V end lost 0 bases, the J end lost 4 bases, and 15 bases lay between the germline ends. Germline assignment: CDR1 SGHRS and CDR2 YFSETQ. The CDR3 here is CASSLEVGVGPDTQYF. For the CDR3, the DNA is TGCGCCAGCAGCTTGGAGGTTGGGGTAGGCCCAGATACGCAGTATTTT.

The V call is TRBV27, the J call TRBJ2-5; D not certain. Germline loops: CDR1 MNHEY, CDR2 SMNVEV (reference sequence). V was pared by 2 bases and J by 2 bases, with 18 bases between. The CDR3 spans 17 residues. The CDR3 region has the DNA TGTGCCAGCAGTTTACGCGGTGGCATACGATCTCAAGAGACCCAGTACTTC. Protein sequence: CASSLRGGIRSQETQYF.

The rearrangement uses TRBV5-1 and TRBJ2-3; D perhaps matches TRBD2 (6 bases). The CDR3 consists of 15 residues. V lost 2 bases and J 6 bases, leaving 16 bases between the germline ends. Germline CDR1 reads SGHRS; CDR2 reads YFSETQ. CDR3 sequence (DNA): TGCGCCAGCAGCTTCCGGGACGGGAGCAGGGATACGCAGTATTTT. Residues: CASSFRDGSRDTQYF.

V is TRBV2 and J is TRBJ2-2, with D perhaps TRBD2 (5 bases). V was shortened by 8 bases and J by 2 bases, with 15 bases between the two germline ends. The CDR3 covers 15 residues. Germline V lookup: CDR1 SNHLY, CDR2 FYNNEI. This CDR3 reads CASAVRTGNTGELFF. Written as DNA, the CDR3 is TGTGCCAGCGCCGTTCGTACGGGAAACACCGGGGAGCTGTTTTTT.

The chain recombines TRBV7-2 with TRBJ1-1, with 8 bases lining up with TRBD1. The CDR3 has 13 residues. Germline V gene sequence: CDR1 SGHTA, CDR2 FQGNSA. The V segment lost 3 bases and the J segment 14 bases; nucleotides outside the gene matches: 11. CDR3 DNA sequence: TGTGCCAGCAGCTTGGACCCTGGGACAGGTCCCTTCTTT. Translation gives CASSLDPGTGPFF.

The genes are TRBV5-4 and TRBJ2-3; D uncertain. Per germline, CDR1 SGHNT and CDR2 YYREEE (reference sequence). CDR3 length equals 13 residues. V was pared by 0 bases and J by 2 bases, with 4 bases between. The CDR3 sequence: CASSLGSTDTQYF. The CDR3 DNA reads TGTGCCAGCAGCTTGGGGTCCACAGATACGCAGTATTTT.

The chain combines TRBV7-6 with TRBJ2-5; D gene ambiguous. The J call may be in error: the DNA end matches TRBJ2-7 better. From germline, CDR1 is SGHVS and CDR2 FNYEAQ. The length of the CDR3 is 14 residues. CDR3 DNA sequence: TGTGCCAGCAGCTTATATCCTGGCGTGAGCGAGCAGTACTTC. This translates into CASSLYPGVSEQYF.

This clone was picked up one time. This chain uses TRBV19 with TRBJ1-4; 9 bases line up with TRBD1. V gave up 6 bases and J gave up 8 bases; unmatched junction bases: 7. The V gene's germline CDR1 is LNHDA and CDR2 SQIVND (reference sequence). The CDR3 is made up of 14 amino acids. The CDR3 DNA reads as TGTGCCAGTAGCCCGGACAGGGGATACGAAAAACTGTTTTTT. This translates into CASSPDRGYEKLFF.

As DNA, the CDR3 is TGCGCCAGCAGCCCCGCCGGGACAGGGAACACTGAAGCTTTCTTT. This encodes CASSPAGTGNTEAFF. The chain is built from TRBV5-1 and TRBJ1-1; 8 nucleotides agree with TRBD1. This CDR3 is 15 amino acids long. J lost 1 base, V lost 4 bases, and 6 bases had no gene match. Germline CDR1 and CDR2: SGHRS and YFSETQ.